Below are 18 T cell receptor beta chains sequenced from a single sample in a study of T-cell reconstitution after alpha-beta-depleted transplantation in children. The authors prepared the TCRbeta library with unique molecular identifiers. Via MiXCR, TCRdb re-called the PCR reads, giving one row per CDR3 protein. The sample lists 500,000 to 600,000 distinct CDR3 sequences; around a third were seen once. The sample was PBMCs from the stem cell graft donor, taken from the stem cell graft. The source of these receptors is a human donor who donated a stem cell graft to a child with aplastic anemia.

The V gene is TRBV7-9, the J gene TRBJ1-1, with TRBD1 matching over 7 bases. Germline CDR1 is SEHNR and CDR2 is FQNEAQ (reference sequence). Trimming removed 3 bases from V and 6 bases from J; junction bases left unmatched: 10. The CDR3 has 15 residues. CDR3 nucleotides: TGTGCCAGCAGCTTGAACCAGGGACAGCGATCTGAAGCTTTCTTT. The encoded protein is CASSLNQGQRSEAFF. The full variable domain, in which reference TRBV7-9 and TRBJ1-1 provide the parts outside the CDR3, is DTGVSQNPRHKITKRGQNVTFRCDPISEHNRLYWYRQTLGQGPEFLTYFQNEAQLEKSRLLSDRFSAERPKGSFSTLEIQRTEQGDSAMYLCASSLNQGQRSEAFFGQGTRLTVV.

This sequence joins TRBV29-1 and TRBJ2-1, with D possibly called TRBD1 or TRBD2 (6 bases each). The CDR3 contains 11 residues. V was cut by 3 bases and J by 12 bases, with 12 bases left in between. CDR1 and CDR2 (germline): SQVTM, ANQGSEA. The CDR3 is CSVDGGRGQFF. In DNA, the CDR3 is TGCAGCGTTGATGGGGGGCGAGGGCAGTTCTTC.

This clonotype turned up a few times. The J gene is TRBJ1-1, the V gene TRBV6-1, with no clear D. The length of the CDR3 is 15 residues. V lost 6 bases and J lost 1, with 15 bases in between. CDR1 and CDR2 from the germline V gene are MNHNS and SASEGT. The CDR3: CASSQHAGPNTEAFF. In DNA, the CDR3 is TGTGCCAGCAGCCAACACGCCGGGCCGAACACTGAAGCTTTCTTT.

The chain is built from TRBV7-9 and TRBJ2-7; D may be TRBD1 (6 bases). Germline values: CDR1 SEHNR, CDR2 FQNEAQ (reference sequence). This CDR3 contains 16 residues. V lost 5 bases, J lost 3 bases, and 20 bases lay in between. Written as DNA, the CDR3 is TGTGCCAGCAGCCCCAGAGAGGACAGATTGTTCTACGAGCAGTACTTC. The encoded protein is CASSPREDRLFYEQYF.

The chain has TRBV2 and TRBJ1-6, with 8 positions matching TRBD1. This CDR3 is built from 14 residues. With 8 bases clipped from V and 7 bases from J, the junction kept 7 bases outside the gene matches. Germline-derived CDR1 and CDR2 are SNHLY and FYNNEI. DNA of the CDR3: TGTGCCAGCGGACAGGGCTTAAAGAATTCACCCCTCCACTTT. Its protein is CASGQGLKNSPLHF.

V usage is TRBV28 and J usage is TRBJ1-5; 7 bases agree with TRBD1. CDR3 size: 18 residues. The trim removed 1 base at V and 1 base at J, leaving 10 bases unmatched. Germline lookup yields CDR1 MDHEN and CDR2 SYDVKM. The CDR3 DNA reads as TGTGCCAGCAGTTTATTGGGCATGGGCAGGGGGAGCAATCAGCCCCAGCATTTT. Translation gives CASSLLGMGRGSNQPQHF.

J is TRBJ2-1 and V is TRBV19; 10 bases are a match to TRBD1. V trimming: 2 bases; J trimming: 15 bases; junction bases outside the gene matches: 4. CDR3 size: 12 residues. The V gene's germline CDR1 is LNHDA and CDR2 SQIVND (reference sequence). The CDR3 is CASSIPGQGRFF. DNA of the CDR3: TGTGCCAGTAGTATACCGGGACAGGGGCGGTTCTTC.

The chain carries TRBV7-2 and TRBJ2-7, with D hard to call. Trimming removed 0 bases at V and 0 bases at J, with 3 bases between. CDR3 size: 13 residues. Looked up from germline, CDR1 is SGHTA and CDR2 is FQGNSA. The CDR3 protein is CASSLAFSYEQYF. CDR3 nucleotide sequence: TGTGCCAGCAGCTTAGCTTTCTCCTACGAGCAGTACTTC.

This clonotype was seen a few times. The chain recombines TRBV14 with TRBJ2-1; 8 positions agree with TRBD2. The length of the CDR3 is 16 residues. V lost 3 bases, J lost 7 bases, and 11 bases stayed unmatched. Germline loops: CDR1 SGHDN, CDR2 FVKESK. CDR3 nucleotides: TGTGCCAGCAGCCAGCTTCTAGCGGGTGGTCCAAATGAGCAGTTCTTC. This translates into CASSQLLAGGPNEQFF.

As concerns this clonotype: The junction departs from the called germline gene at one end, perhaps through a read error. This chain connects TRBV7-8 to TRBJ1-4; D may be TRBD1 (6 bases). Germline CDR1 reads SGHVS; CDR2 reads FQNEAQ. The CDR3 loop spans 16 amino acids. The CDR3 nucleotides are TGTGCCAGCAGGGGTTTTGTCGGGACAACGAATGAAAAACTGTTTTTT. Protein: CASRGFVGTTNEKLFF.

The V gene is TRBV15, the J gene TRBJ1-5; the D is unclear. This CDR3 is built from 14 residues. Trimming took off 0 bases at V and 7 bases at J, with 10 bases between the two ends. The V gene's germline CDR1 is LNHNV and CDR2 YYDKDF (reference sequence). The DNA of the CDR3 is TGTGCCACCAGCAGAGATCGGGGAGGACAGCCCCAGCATTTT. Encoded protein: CATSRDRGGQPQHF. The full variable domain, in which reference TRBV15 and TRBJ1-5 provide the parts outside the CDR3, is DAMVIQNPRYQVTQFGKPVTLSCSQTLNHNVMYWYQQKSSQAPKLLFHYYDKDFNNEADTPDNFQSRRPNTSFCFLDIRSPGLGDTAMYLCATSRDRGGQPQHFGDGTRLSIL.

V gene TRBV9 combines with J gene TRBJ2-3; D gene ambiguous. This CDR3 is built from 16 residues. V was trimmed by 0 bases and J by 2 bases, leaving 13 bases between them. Per the germline V gene, CDR1 is SGDLS and CDR2 is YYNGEE. Here the CDR3 DNA reads TGTGCCAGCAGCGTAGGTTCTGGTGTCTACACAGATACGCAGTATTTT. This translates into CASSVGSGVYTDTQYF. Looking up the rest from reference TRBV9 and TRBJ2-3 gives the full variable domain: DSGVTQTPKHLITATGQRVTLRCSPRSGDLSVYWYQQSLDQGLQFLIQYYNGEERAKGNILERFSAQQFPDLHSELNLSSLELGDSALYFCASSVGSGVYTDTQYFGPGTRLTVL.

The chain employs TRBV10-2 and TRBJ2-1; no reliable D call. Trimming took off 2 bases at V and 12 bases at J, with 8 bases between the two ends. Germline values: CDR1 WSHSY, CDR2 SAAADI. The CDR3 is made up of 11 amino acids. CDR3 coding DNA: TGCGCCAGCAGTGAGCGCCTAGGGCAGTTCTTC. It specifies CASSERLGQFF.

The V gene is TRBV28, the J gene TRBJ1-2; D uncertain. Germline CDR1 MDHEN, CDR2 SYDVKM. The CDR3 is 12 residues long. Trimming left V 3 bases short and J 6 bases short, with 8 bases between. In nucleotides, the CDR3 is TGTGCCAGCAGTTTGGCCAATAATGGCTACACCTTC. Residues: CASSLANNGYTF.

The J gene is TRBJ2-7, the V gene TRBV6-1, with a tentative D call TRBD1 (6 bases). The CDR3 has 16 residues. V was pared by 0 bases and J by 3 bases, with 15 bases between. Germline lookup yields CDR1 MNHNS and CDR2 SASEGT. The CDR3 loop reads CASSEATGLGGYEQYV. DNA of the CDR3: TGTGCCAGCAGTGAAGCAACCGGGCTAGGGGGCTACGAGCAGTACGTC.

The chain couples TRBV10-3 to TRBJ2-3, with 11 bases matching TRBD2. The CDR3 runs 14 residues. V shed 5 bases, J shed 6 bases, and the junction held 4 bases outside the gene matches. Germline V gene lookup returns CDR1 ENHRY and CDR2 SYGVKD. The CDR3 coding sequence is TGTGCCATCAGTTTAGCGGGAGGGACCGATACGCAGTATTTT. Protein product: CAISLAGGTDTQYF.

V gene TRBV6-1 combines with J gene TRBJ2-5; 13 nucleotides match TRBD2. This CDR3 spans 18 amino acids. Germline loops: CDR1 MNHNS, CDR2 SASEGT. V lost 2 bases and J lost 1; bases outside the gene matches: 7. CDR3 protein: CASSEYMTSGRPQETQYF. In nucleotides, the CDR3 is TGTGCCAGCAGTGAATATATGACTAGCGGGAGGCCCCAAGAGACCCAGTACTTC.

Written as DNA, the CDR3 is TGTGCCAGCAGCCAAGATGGACAGGGACGCACAGATACGCAGTATTTT. It encodes CASSQDGQGRTDTQYF. The chain uses TRBV4-2 and TRBJ2-3; TRBD1 aligns across 8 bases. V shed 0 bases, J shed 1 base, and the junction held 3 bases outside the gene matches. The germline gives CDR1 LGHNA, CDR2 YNFKEQ. This CDR3 has 16 residues.